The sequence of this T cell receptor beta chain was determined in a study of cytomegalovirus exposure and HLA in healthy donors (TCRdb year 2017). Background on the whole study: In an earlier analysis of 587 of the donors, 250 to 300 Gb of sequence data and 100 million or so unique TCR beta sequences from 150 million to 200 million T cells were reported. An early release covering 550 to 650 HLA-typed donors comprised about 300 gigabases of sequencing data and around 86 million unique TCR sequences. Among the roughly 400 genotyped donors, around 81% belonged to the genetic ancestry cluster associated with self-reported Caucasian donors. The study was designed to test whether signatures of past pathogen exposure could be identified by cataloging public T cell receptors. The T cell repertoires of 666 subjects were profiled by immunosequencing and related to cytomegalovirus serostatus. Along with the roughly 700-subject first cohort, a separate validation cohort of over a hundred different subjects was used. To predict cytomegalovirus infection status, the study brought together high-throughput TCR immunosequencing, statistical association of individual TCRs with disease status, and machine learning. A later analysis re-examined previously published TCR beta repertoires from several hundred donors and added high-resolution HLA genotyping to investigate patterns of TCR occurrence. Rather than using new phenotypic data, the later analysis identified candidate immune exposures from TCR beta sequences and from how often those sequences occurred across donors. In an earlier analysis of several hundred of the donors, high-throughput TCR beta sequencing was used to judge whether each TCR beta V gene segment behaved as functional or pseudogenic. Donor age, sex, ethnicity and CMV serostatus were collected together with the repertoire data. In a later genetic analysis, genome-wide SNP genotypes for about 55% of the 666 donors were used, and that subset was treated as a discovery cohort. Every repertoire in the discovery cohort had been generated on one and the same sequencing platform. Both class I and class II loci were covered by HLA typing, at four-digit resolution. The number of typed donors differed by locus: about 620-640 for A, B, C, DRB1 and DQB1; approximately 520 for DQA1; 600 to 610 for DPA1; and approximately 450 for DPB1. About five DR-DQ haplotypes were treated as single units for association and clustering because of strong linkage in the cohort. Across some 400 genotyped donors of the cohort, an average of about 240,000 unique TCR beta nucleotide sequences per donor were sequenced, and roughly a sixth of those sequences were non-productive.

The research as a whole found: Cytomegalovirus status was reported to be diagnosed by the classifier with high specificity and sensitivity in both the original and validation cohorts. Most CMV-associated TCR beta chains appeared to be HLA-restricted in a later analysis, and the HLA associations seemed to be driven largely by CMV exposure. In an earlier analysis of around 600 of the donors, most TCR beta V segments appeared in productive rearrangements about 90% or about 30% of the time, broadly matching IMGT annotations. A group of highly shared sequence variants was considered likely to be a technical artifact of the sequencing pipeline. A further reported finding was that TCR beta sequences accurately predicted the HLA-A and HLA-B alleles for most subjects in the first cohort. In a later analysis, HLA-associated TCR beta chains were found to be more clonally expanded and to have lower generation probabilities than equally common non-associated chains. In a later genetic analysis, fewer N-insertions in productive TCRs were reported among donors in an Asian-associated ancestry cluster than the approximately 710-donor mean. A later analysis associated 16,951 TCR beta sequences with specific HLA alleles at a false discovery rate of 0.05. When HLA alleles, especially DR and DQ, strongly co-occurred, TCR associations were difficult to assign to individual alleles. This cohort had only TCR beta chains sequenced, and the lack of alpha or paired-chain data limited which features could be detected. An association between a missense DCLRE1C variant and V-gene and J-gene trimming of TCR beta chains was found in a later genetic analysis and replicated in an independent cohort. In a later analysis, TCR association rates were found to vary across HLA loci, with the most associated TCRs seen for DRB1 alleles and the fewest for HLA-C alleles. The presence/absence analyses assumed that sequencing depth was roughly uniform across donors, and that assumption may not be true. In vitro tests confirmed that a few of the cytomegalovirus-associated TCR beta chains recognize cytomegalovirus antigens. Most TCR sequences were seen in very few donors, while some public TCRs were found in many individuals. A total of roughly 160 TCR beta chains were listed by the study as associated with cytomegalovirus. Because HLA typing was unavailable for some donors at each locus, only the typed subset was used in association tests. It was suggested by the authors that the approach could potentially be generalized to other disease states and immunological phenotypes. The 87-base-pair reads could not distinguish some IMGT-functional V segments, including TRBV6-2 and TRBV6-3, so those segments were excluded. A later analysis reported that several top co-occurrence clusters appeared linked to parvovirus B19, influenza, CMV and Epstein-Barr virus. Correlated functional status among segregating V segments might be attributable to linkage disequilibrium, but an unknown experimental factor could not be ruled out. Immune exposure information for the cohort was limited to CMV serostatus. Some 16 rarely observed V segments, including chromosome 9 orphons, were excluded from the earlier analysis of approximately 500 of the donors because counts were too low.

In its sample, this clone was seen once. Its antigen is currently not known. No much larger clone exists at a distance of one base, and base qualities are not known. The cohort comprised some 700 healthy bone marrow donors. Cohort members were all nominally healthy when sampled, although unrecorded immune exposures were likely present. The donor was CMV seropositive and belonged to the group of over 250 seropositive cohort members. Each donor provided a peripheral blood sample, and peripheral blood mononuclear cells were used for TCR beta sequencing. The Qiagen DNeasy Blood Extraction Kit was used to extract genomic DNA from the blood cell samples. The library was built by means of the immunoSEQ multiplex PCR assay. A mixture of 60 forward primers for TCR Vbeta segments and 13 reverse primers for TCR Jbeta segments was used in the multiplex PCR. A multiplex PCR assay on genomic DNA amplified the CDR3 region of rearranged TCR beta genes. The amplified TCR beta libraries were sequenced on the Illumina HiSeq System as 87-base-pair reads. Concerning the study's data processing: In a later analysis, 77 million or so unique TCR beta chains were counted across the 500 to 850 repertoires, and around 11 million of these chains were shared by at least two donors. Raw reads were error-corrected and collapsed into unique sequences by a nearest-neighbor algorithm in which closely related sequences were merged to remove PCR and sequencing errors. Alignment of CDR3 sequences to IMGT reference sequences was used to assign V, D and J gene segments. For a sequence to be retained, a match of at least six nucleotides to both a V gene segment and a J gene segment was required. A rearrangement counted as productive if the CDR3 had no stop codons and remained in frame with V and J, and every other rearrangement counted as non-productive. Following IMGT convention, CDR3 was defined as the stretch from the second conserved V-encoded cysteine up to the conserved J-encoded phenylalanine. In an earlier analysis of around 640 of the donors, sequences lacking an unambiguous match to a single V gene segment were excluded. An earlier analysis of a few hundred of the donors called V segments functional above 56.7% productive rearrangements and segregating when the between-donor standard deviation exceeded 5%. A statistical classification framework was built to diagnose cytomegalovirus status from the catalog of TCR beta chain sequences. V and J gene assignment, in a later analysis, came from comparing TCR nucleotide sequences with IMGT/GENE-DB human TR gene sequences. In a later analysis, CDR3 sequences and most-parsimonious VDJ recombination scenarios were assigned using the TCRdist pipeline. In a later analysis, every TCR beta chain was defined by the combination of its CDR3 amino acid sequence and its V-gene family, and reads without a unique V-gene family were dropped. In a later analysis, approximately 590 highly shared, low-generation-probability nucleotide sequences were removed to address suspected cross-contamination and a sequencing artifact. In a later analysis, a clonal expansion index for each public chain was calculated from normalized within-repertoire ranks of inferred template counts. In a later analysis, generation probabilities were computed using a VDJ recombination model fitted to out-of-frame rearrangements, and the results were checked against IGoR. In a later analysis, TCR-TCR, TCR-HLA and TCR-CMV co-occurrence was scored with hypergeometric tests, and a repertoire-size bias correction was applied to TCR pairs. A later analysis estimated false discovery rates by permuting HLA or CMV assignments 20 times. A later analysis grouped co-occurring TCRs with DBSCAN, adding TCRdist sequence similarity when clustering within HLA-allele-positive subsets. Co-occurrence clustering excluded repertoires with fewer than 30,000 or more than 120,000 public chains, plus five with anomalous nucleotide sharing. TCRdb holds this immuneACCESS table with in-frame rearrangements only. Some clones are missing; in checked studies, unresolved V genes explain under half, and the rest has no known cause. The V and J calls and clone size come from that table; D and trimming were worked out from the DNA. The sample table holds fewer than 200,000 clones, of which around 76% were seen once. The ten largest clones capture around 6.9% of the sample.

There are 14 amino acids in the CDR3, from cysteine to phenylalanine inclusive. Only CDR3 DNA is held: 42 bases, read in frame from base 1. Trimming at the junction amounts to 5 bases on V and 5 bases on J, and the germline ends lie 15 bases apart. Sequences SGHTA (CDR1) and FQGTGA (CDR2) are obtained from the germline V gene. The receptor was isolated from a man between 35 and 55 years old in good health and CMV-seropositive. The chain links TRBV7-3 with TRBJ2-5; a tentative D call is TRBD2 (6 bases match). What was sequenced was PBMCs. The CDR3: CASSPGLRGETQYF. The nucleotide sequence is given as TGTGCCAGCAGCCCGGGACTGCGAGGGGAGACCCAGTACTTC.